The 29 T cell receptor beta chains in this list originate from one sample, sequenced in a study of T cells in Graves' hyperthyroidism and ophthalmopathy. Amplified regions were TCR beta CDR3 sequences from RNA transcripts. The study used the HTBI primer set for a first-round RT-PCR of the TCR CDR3. TCRdb fed the multiplex PCR reads into MiXCR, producing one record per CDR3 protein. The top ten hold around 31% of the sample, which has nearly 750,000 distinct CDR3 sequences, 30% to 40% seen once. The sequenced sample was blood. These receptors were obtained from a woman aged 40 to 50 with Graves' hyperthyroidism.

A remark on this clonotype: A much larger clone lies one base from this, so it may be a read error. This chain links TRBV10-3 with TRBJ2-7; possible D gene TRBD2, 5 bases. Germline V lookup: CDR1 ENHRY, CDR2 SYGVKD. The CDR3 runs 16 residues. CDR3 loop: CASGGLHIGITYEQHF. The CDR3 DNA reads as TGTGCCTCCGGAGGCCTACATATCGGGATCACCTACGAGCAGCACTTC.

This clonotype occurred many times. The chain joins TRBV7-2 to TRBJ2-5, with 7 bases lining up with TRBD1. CDR1 and CDR2 from the germline V gene are SGHTA and FQGNSA. J was trimmed by 2 bases and V by 3 bases; bases with no gene match: 3. The CDR3 runs to 14 residues. CDR3 sequence (DNA): TGTGCCAGCAGCTTCTCGACAGGGCAAGAGACCCAGTACTTC. Protein: CASSFSTGQETQYF.

This clonotype has a count of ten or more. The V and J genes are TRBV12-3 or TRBV12-4 and TRBJ2-5; D may match TRBD1 or TRBD2 (5 bases each). V gave up 3 bases and J gave up 8 bases, with 7 bases separating them. The CDR3 length is 11 residues. DNA for the CDR3: TGTGCCAGCAGTTTGGGGGTAACCCAGTACTTC. Residues: CASSLGVTQYF.

Turning to this clonotype: A much larger clone differs from this one at a single base, so this may be a read error. CDR3 coding DNA: TGTGCCAGCAGCTTAAACCCGGAGTTATTGGATGGCTACACCTTC. It is translated as CASSLNPELLDGYTF. V gene TRBV7-8 combines with J gene TRBJ1-2; unclear D gene. The V gene lost 2 bases and the J gene lost 6 bases, with 16 bases spanning the gap. The CDR3 has 15 residues. Germline loops: CDR1 SGHVS, CDR2 FQNEAQ.

This clonotype has a count of ten or more. This rearrangement joins TRBV2 to TRBJ2-5; TRBD2 matches 14 bases. This CDR3 has 15 amino acids. Germline lookup yields CDR1 SNHLY and CDR2 FYNNEI. The trim removed 5 bases at V and 5 bases at J, leaving 4 bases unmatched. The CDR3 DNA follows: TGTGCCAGCAGTTGGACTAGCGGGGGGCGGGAGACCCAGTACTTC. It specifies CASSWTSGGRETQYF.

Turning to this clonotype: A much larger clone lies a single base off, so this may be a read error. V gene TRBV29-1 combines with J gene TRBJ1-1; possibly TRBD1 for D (6 bases). CDR1 is SQVTM, CDR2 ANQGSEA, per germline. CDR3 length equals 12 residues. The ends were cut back, 4 bases at V and 3 bases at J, with 9 bases in the middle. In nucleotides, the CDR3 is TGCAGCGTTGGGGGGGCTTACACTGAAGCTTTCTTT. It yields the protein CSVGGAYTEAFF.

On this clonotype itself: The junction departs from germline at one end; a sequencing error may be responsible. The chain employs TRBV5-1 and TRBJ1-1, with D possibly TRBD1 on 5 matching bases. The germline gives CDR1 SGHRS, CDR2 YFSETQ. CDR3 size: 13 residues. DNA of the CDR3: TGTGCCAGCAGCGGGCCAGGGAGGACTGAAACTTTCTTT. It translates to CASSGPGRTETFF.

This sequence joins TRBV4-1 and TRBJ1-4, with D unresolved. Per the germline V gene, CDR1 is MGHRA and CDR2 is YSYEKL. This CDR3 comprises 15 residues. V was clipped by 8 bases and J by 1 base, with 14 bases between them. The CDR3, as DNA: TGCGCCAGCGGGGATTTGCTTGGAACTAATGAAAAACTGTTTTTT. Translation: CASGDLLGTNEKLFF.

V is TRBV7-9 and J is TRBJ2-5; D is uncertain. Trimming left V 8 bases short and J 3 bases short, with 16 bases between. The germline V gene has CDR1 SEHNR and CDR2 FQNEAQ (reference sequence). This CDR3 contains 14 residues. CDR3 nucleotides: TGTGCCAGCCGAACCTTGCCCGAGGAAGAGACCCAGTACTTC. It yields the protein CASRTLPEEETQYF.

V gene TRBV6-5 combines with J gene TRBJ1-1; 9 nucleotides align to TRBD1. Germline V gene lookup returns CDR1 MNHEY and CDR2 SVGAGI. Trimming cost V 5 bases and J 7 bases; bases outside gene matches: 14. This CDR3 comprises 16 residues. CDR3 sequence: CASSRNQGQGTNEAFF. CDR3 DNA: TGTGCCAGCAGTCGCAACCAGGGACAGGGAACGAATGAAGCTTTCTTT.

This clonotype was observed at least ten times. The chain is built from TRBV7-3 and TRBJ1-6, with a weak D call TRBD1 (5 bases). The CDR3 totals 14 residues. Germline values: CDR1 SGHTA, CDR2 FQGTGA. Trimming took off 5 bases at V and 4 bases at J, with 9 bases between the two ends. The CDR3 is CASSLGHYNSPLHF. DNA of the CDR3: TGTGCCAGCAGCCTCGGACATTATAATTCACCCCTCCACTTT.

This clonotype was detected a few times. The gene calls are TRBV12-3 or TRBV12-4 and TRBJ2-7, with TRBD1 identical over 9 bases. There are 15 residues in the CDR3. Trimming took 7 bases from V and 2 from J; bases not matched to a gene: 9. This chain's CDR3 is CASTGTGSATYEQYF. The CDR3 bases are TGTGCCAGCACCGGGACAGGGTCAGCAACCTACGAGCAGTACTTC.

This clonotype came up a few times. In nucleotides, the CDR3 is TGTGCCAGCAGCTCCACGACTAGCGGTCCTTCTTACGAGCAGTACTTC. Its translation is CASSSTTSGPSYEQYF. The chain carries TRBV7-2 and TRBJ2-7; 9 bases map to TRBD2. This CDR3 spans 16 amino acids. The germline V gene has CDR1 SGHTA and CDR2 FQGNSA. Trimming at V came to 4 bases and at J to 4 bases, leaving 11 bases not matched to a gene.

The J gene is TRBJ2-7, the V gene TRBV7-9; either TRBD1 or TRBD2 may supply D (6 bases each). The J call may be faulty, since TRBJ2-1 better matches the DNA end. The germline V gene has CDR1 SEHNR and CDR2 FQNEAQ (reference sequence). The CDR3 spans 13 residues. The CDR3: CASRIRRGHEQFF. The DNA of the CDR3 is TGTGCCAGCAGGATAAGACGGGGGCATGAGCAGTTCTTC.

With respect to this clonotype: A much larger clone lies one base from this, so it may be a read error. This chain connects TRBV10-2 to TRBJ2-7; either TRBD1 or TRBD2 may supply D (5 bases each). The germline V gene encodes CDR1 WSHSY and CDR2 SAAADI. This CDR3 is 12 amino acids long. The CDR3 loop is CAIRDQYYGQYF. The CDR3 coding sequence is TGCGCCATCCGGGACCAGTACTACGGGCAGTACTTC.

In this sample, this clonotype turned up many times. The chain carries TRBV2 and TRBJ1-1; unclear D gene. Germline V gene sequence: CDR1 SNHLY, CDR2 FYNNEI. V gave up 5 bases and J gave up 5 bases, with 15 bases separating them. This CDR3 region has 14 residues. CDR3 in amino acids: CASSLQLGDTEAFF. CDR3 coding DNA: TGTGCCAGCAGTCTACAATTGGGAGATACTGAAGCTTTCTTT.

This chain connects TRBV7-3 to TRBJ1-2; D is unresolved. This CDR3 has 17 amino acids. Germline CDR1 and CDR2: SGHTA and FQGTGA. Trimming left V 6 bases short and J 1 base short, with 21 bases between. Here the CDR3 DNA reads TGTGCCAGCAGTTTAGGACGGTGGGAAATGTTTAACTATGGCTACACCTTC. It is translated as CASSLGRWEMFNYGYTF.

The chain joins TRBV7-9 to TRBJ2-2; D is undetermined. The CDR3 is 11 amino acids. The ends were cut back, 6 bases at V and 7 bases at J, with 6 bases in the middle. Germline-derived CDR1 and CDR2 are SEHNR and FQNEAQ (reference sequence). The CDR3 sequence: CASSWVGELFF. The DNA for the CDR3 is TGTGCCAGCAGTTGGGTCGGGGAGCTGTTTTTT.

This clonotype was seen at least ten times. This chain uses TRBV6-5 with TRBJ1-2, with a tentative D call TRBD1 (5 bases). CDR3 length: 14 residues. CDR1 is MNHEY, CDR2 SVGAGI, per germline. V lost 2 bases and J 0 bases, leaving 7 bases between the germline ends. CDR3 bases: TGTGCCAGCAGTTACGGGGGACCTAACTATGGCTACACCTTC. This gives the protein CASSYGGPNYGYTF.

This chain joins TRBV10-3 and TRBJ2-7; 9 positions agree with TRBD1. The V segment lost 3 bases and the J segment 0 bases; nucleotides outside the gene matches: 3. The germline gives CDR1 ENHRY, CDR2 SYGVKD. This CDR3 region has 15 residues. CDR3 region: CAISETTGGSYEQYF. The CDR3 DNA reads as TGTGCCATCAGTGAAACGACAGGGGGCTCCTACGAGCAGTACTTC.

The J gene is TRBJ1-4, the V gene TRBV14; the match to TRBD1 covers 9 bases. With 8 bases clipped from V and 8 bases from J, the junction kept 12 bases outside the gene matches. Germline V gene data show CDR1 as SGHDN and CDR2 as FVKESK. This CDR3 has 15 residues. The CDR3 sequence: CASSSIQGAGEKLFF. CDR3 DNA sequence: TGTGCCAGCTCATCCATACAGGGGGCGGGAGAAAAACTGTTTTTT.

The genes are TRBV15 and TRBJ1-3; D is ambiguous. The germline gives CDR1 LNHNV, CDR2 YYDKDF (reference sequence). V lost 9 bases and J lost 2, with 11 bases in between. This CDR3 has 13 residues. The DNA of the CDR3 is TGTGCCACGGCTGACTCCCCTGGAAACACCATATATTTT. Translated: CATADSPGNTIYF.

The V call is TRBV25-1, the J call TRBJ1-6; 10 bases line up with TRBD1. CDR3 length equals 17 residues. After removal of 6 bases from V and 9 bases from J, the junction contained 14 bases not matched to a gene. Germline CDR1 reads MGHDK; CDR2 reads SYGVNS. CDR3 in amino acids: CASSRDRGPVTSSPLHF. In DNA, the CDR3 is TGTGCCAGCAGCCGAGACAGGGGGCCTGTTACAAGTTCACCCCTCCACTTT.

This clonotype has a count of ten or more. V is TRBV20-1 and J is TRBJ1-2, with D possibly TRBD1 on 5 matching bases. Trimming stripped 3 bases from V and 3 bases from J, with 14 bases between. CDR1 DFQATT and CDR2 SNEGSKA come from the germline V gene (reference sequence). There are 14 residues in the CDR3. The CDR3 coding sequence is TGCAGTGCTAGTGGGGGAGATACTTACTATGGCTACACCTTC. Translating it yields CSASGGDTYYGYTF.

This clonotype was seen repeatedly, ten times or more. The chain couples TRBV19 to TRBJ1-2, with 7 bases aligning to TRBD1. The V gene end was trimmed by 4 bases and the J gene end by 3 bases; junction bases not matched to a gene: 5. Germline CDR1 reads LNHDA; CDR2 reads SQIVND (reference sequence). This CDR3 spans 14 amino acids. The chain's CDR3 is CASSTRTGHYGYTF. The CDR3 DNA sequence: TGTGCCAGTAGTACGCGGACAGGCCACTATGGCTACACCTTC.

CDR3 bases: TGTGCCAGCAGCTTGGAGTCTAGCGGGACGGAGGAGCAGTACTTC. It codes for CASSLESSGTEEQYF. This sequence joins TRBV25-1 and TRBJ2-7; 9 bases are shared with TRBD2. Trimming at V came to 6 bases and at J to 7 bases, leaving 13 bases not matched to a gene. The germline gives CDR1 MGHDK, CDR2 SYGVNS. The CDR3 totals 15 residues.

This clonotype was picked up many times. The CDR3: CASRRGGADQPQHF. CDR3 nucleotide sequence: TGTGCCAGCAGGCGGGGGGGGGCCGATCAGCCCCAGCATTTT. V usage is TRBV2 and J usage is TRBJ1-5; perhaps TRBD1 as D (6 bases). With 6 bases removed from V and 5 bases from J, the gap between germline ends came to 14 bases. There are 14 residues in the CDR3. The V gene's germline CDR1 is SNHLY and CDR2 FYNNEI.

The CDR3 DNA is TGTGCCATCAGTCGGACTAGCGGGAACACAGATACGCAGTATTTT. This translates into CAISRTSGNTDTQYF. The rearrangement joins TRBV10-3 to TRBJ2-3, with 12 bases aligning to TRBD2. Germline-derived CDR1 and CDR2 are ENHRY and SYGVKD. V lost 5 bases and J lost 2; bases outside the gene matches: 2. This CDR3 is 15 amino acids long.

This clonotype was seen many times. The J gene is TRBJ1-2, the V gene TRBV7-2, with D hard to call. The CDR3 runs 11 residues. Germline CDR1 is SGHTA and CDR2 is FQGNSA. Trimming removed 8 bases at V and 2 bases at J, with 6 bases between. For the CDR3, the DNA is TGTGCCAGCGAAGGGAACTATGGCTACACCTTC. Residues: CASEGNYGYTF.